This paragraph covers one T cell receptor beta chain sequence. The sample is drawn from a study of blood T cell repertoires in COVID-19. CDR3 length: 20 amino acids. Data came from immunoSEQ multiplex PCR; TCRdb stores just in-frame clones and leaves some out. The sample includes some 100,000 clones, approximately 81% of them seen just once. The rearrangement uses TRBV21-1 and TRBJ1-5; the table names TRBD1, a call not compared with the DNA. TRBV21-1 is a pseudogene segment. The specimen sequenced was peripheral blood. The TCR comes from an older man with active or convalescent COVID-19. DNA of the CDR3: TGTGCCAGCAGCTTAGTTTACTCAGGACAGGAGGGGTATAGCAATCAGCCCCAGCATTTT. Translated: CASSLVYSGQEGYSNQPQHF.